These 8 T cell receptor beta chains came from one sample sequenced in a study of read filtering for tumor transcriptome and immune sequencing. From roughly 390 ng of RNA, a library with molecular barcoded alpha/delta and beta/gamma adaptors was made. TCRdb analysed the reads with MiXCR anew, one entry per CDR3 protein. The sample holds approximately 59,000 distinct CDR3 sequences, approximately 13% seen once. Sequenced: a population of CD138-negative cells sorted from bone marrow. These receptors were taken from a donor at least 40 years old with multiple myeloma.

This clonotype was picked up many times. J is TRBJ2-2 and V is TRBV10-2, with D perhaps TRBD1 (5 bases). Germline CDR1 WSHSY, CDR2 SAAADI. The CDR3 has 12 residues. The ends were cut back, 5 bases at V and 4 bases at J, with 5 bases in the middle. The CDR3: CASSQGTGELFF. CDR3 DNA: TGCGCCAGCAGTCAGGGCACCGGGGAGCTGTTTTTT.

This clonotype is deemed medium-sized. V and J are TRBV12-3 or TRBV12-4 and TRBJ2-1; D not resolved. Trimming pared 6 bases from V and 5 bases from J, leaving 8 bases between. This CDR3 spans 12 amino acids. The CDR3 loop is CASRGPNNEQFF. In nucleotides, the CDR3 is TGTGCCAGCAGAGGACCCAACAATGAGCAGTTCTTC.

The sample holds many counts of this clonotype. The V call is TRBV19, the J call TRBJ2-4; 7 bases are a match to TRBD2. Unmatched junction bases numbered 4, after V lost 1 base and J lost 7 bases. From germline, CDR1 is LNHDA and CDR2 SQIVND (reference sequence). The CDR3 loop spans 14 amino acids. The CDR3 DNA follows: TGTGCCAGTAGTATAGGCGGGGGAGGCAACATTCAGTACTTC. It encodes CASSIGGGGNIQYF.

This clonotype was seen more than once but under ten times. This rearrangement joins TRBV6-5 to TRBJ1-1; TRBD1 aligns across 8 bases. V lost 5 bases to trimming and J lost 6 bases; unmatched junction nucleotides: 17. The CDR3 covers 17 residues. From germline, CDR1 is MNHEY and CDR2 SVGAGI. The CDR3 protein is CASSTPGTGLRGAEAFF. CDR3 in DNA: TGTGCCAGCAGTACCCCCGGGACAGGACTGCGTGGGGCTGAAGCTTTCTTT.

The chain joins TRBV28 to TRBJ2-5, with D possibly TRBD1 on 8 matching bases. From germline, CDR1 is MDHEN and CDR2 SYDVKM. The CDR3 covers 13 residues. Trimming shortened V by 10 bases and J by 3 bases, and 15 bases separated the two germline ends. CDR3 DNA: TGTGCCACCGGACAGGGAGGGGAAGAGACCCAGTACTTC. This gives the protein CATGQGGEETQYF.

This clonotype was found many times. The chain employs TRBV20-1 and TRBJ2-3, with TRBD1 matching over 8 bases. The CDR3 runs 13 residues. Germline CDR1 DFQATT, CDR2 SNEGSKA (reference sequence). With V trimmed by 6 bases and J by 4 bases, 6 bases remained unmatched. CDR3 sequence (DNA): TGCAGTGCCCGACAGGGGTCGGCAGATACGCAGTATTTT. Encoded protein: CSARQGSADTQYF.

This clonotype has ten or more counts. The chain carries TRBV29-1 and TRBJ2-2; D unresolved. The germline gives CDR1 SQVTM, CDR2 ANQGSEA. CDR3 length equals 15 residues. V gave up 5 bases and J gave up 1 base, with 14 bases separating them. The chain's CDR3 is CSVRSQVRNTGELFF. DNA of the CDR3: TGCAGCGTTCGGTCGCAGGTCAGGAACACCGGGGAGCTGTTTTTT.

This clonotype has a count of ten or more. The chain carries TRBV7-7 and TRBJ2-5, with D possibly matching TRBD2 (5 bases). This CDR3 spans 11 amino acids. Germline V gives CDR1 SSHAT, CDR2 FNYEAQ (reference sequence). DNA of the CDR3: TGTGCTAGTGGCCGAGGGGAGACCCAGTACTTC. Translation: CASGRGETQYF. Full variable domain (rest looked up from reference TRBV7-7 and TRBJ2-5): GAGVSQSPRYKVTKRGQDVTLRCDPISSHATLYWYQQALGQGPEFLTYFNYEAQPDKSGLPSDRFSAERPEGSISTLTIQRTEQRDSAMYRCASGRGETQYFGPGTRLLVL.